This T cell receptor beta chain was sequenced during a study of blood T cell repertoires in COVID-19. The ends lost 4 bases at V and 7 bases at J; junction bases unmatched: 18. Germline-derived CDR1 and CDR2 are MGHRA and YSYEKL. The length of the CDR3 is 19 residues. Authors' processing steps: Reference gene primer amplification yielded estimated nucleated cell counts. Here immunoSEQ multiplex PCR was the method, and the copy in TCRdb shows in-frame clones only, minus some. The V and J calls and clone size were taken over from that table, and D and trimming were inferred from the DNA. The repertoire includes about 350,000 clones, approximately 89% of them detected once, and 3% to 4% sits in the top ten. This clone occurred once.

The V and J genes are TRBV4-1 and TRBJ2-1; 11 bases align to TRBD1. This receptor was identified in an older woman with COVID-19, enrolled during active disease. Sequencing was performed on peripheral blood. The CDR3 DNA sequence: TGCGCCAGCAGCCCGACTACAACTCCGGGACAGGGGGAACTTAATGAGCAGTTCTTC. Translation gives CASSPTTTPGQGELNEQFF.